This T cell receptor beta chain was obtained from a study of follicular helper T cells after annual influenza vaccination. Method: immunoSEQ multiplex PCR; TCRdb's copy keeps in-frame clones and lacks some. The table has some 10,000 clones, 81% seen once; the top ten hold around 3.6%. Time point specified: 2015-2016 season, pre-vaccination. With 6 bases clipped from V and 1 base from J, the junction kept 6 bases outside the gene matches. Germline CDR1 SNHLY, CDR2 FYNNEI. This CDR3 is 15 amino acids long. This receptor was identified in an adult who received the influenza vaccine. The sequencing here drew on CXCR5+ CD38- circulating T follicular helper cells from blood, taken on the day of influenza vaccination. Subset noted: circulating Tfh, non-naive CD4+CXCR5+PD-1+ (ICOS+CD38+ or ICOS-CD38-). The V gene is TRBV2, the J gene TRBJ2-7; TRBD1 matches 10 bases. The CDR3 loop reads CASSGDRGLSYEQYF. In nucleotides, the CDR3 is TGTGCCAGCAGCGGGGACAGGGGATTGTCCTACGAGCAGTACTTC.